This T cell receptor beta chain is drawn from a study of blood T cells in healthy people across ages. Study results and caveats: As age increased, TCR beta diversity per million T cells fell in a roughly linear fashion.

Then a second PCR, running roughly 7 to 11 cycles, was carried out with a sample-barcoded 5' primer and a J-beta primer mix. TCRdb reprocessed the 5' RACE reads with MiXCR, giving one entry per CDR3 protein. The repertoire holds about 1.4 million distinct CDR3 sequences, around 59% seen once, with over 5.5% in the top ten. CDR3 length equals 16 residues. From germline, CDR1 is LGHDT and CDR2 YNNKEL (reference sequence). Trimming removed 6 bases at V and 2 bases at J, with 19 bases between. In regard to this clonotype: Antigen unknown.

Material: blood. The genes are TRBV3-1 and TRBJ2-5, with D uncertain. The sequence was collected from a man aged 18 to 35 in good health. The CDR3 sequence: CASRERRRNLQETQYF. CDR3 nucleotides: TGTGCCAGCAGGGAACGACGGAGAAATTTGCAAGAGACCCAGTACTTC.